These T cell receptor beta chains were read from a single sample in a study of blood T cells in healthy people across ages. TCRdb re-called the 5' RACE reads with MiXCR, one entry per CDR3 protein. The sample yields 650,000 to 700,000 distinct CDR3 sequences, approximately 31% seen once. The sequencing input was blood. The receptor set was obtained from a woman older than 75 in good health. Each CDR3 is given with its conserved first and last residue. Each record gives: J gene, V gene, clone size, D gene, CDR3 DNA, CDR3 protein. A D gene is named only where the DNA matches it firmly. Some rows mark clone size as missing; the rest say once, few, many or name a class of expanded clone.

J: TRBJ2-7; V: TRBV27; size: many; D: .; DNA: TGTGCCAGCAGCCCCAGGACGGACTTCTCGACCGAGCAGTACTTC; CDR3: CASSPRTDFSTEQYF
J: TRBJ1-2; V: TRBV6-1; size: few; D: TRBD1; DNA: TGTGCCAGCAGTGAAGCAGGGGGCGGTGGCTACACCTTC; CDR3: CASSEAGGGGYTF
J: TRBJ1-6; V: TRBV2; size: few; D: .; DNA: TGTGCCAGTCACCCGTCAAATTCACCCCTCCACTTT; CDR3: CASHPSNSPLHF
J: TRBJ2-3; V: TRBV6-1; size: many; D: .; DNA: TGTGCCAGCAGTAAAACAGGACGCACAGATACGCAGTATTTT; CDR3: CASSKTGRTDTQYF
J: TRBJ2-7; V: TRBV6-5; size: .; D: TRBD1; DNA: TGTGCCAGCAGTTACGAGCCACAGGGGATAGGGAACGAGCAGTACTTC; CDR3: CASSYEPQGIGNEQYF
J: TRBJ2-7; V: TRBV7-2; size: few; D: .; DNA: TGTGCCAGCAGCTCCCAGACTGGGTACGAGCAGTACTTC; CDR3: CASSSQTGYEQYF
J: TRBJ2-1; V: TRBV20-1; size: .; D: .; DNA: TGCAGTGCCGGTCAATACAATGAGCAGTTCTTC; CDR3: CSAGQYNEQFF
J: TRBJ2-6; V: TRBV4-1; size: .; D: .; DNA: TGCGCCAGCAGCCAACGTTCGGTCTCCGGGGCCAACGTCCTGACTTTC; CDR3: CASSQRSVSGANVLTF
J: TRBJ2-5; V: TRBV4-3; size: .; D: .; DNA: TGCGCCAGCAGCCAAGGGAAGGGGGGGCCGATGGAGACCCAGTACTTC; CDR3: CASSQGKGGPMETQYF
J: TRBJ1-2; V: TRBV7-2; size: many; D: .; DNA: TGTGCCAGCAGCTTAGTGGGGCTCGGCTACACCTTC; CDR3: CASSLVGLGYTF
J: TRBJ2-3; V: TRBV4-2; size: many; D: TRBD2; DNA: TGTGCCAGCAGCCAAGAACTAGCGGGGGGCAGGGCAGATACGCAGTATTTT; CDR3: CASSQELAGGRADTQYF
J: TRBJ2-1; V: TRBV18; size: .; D: .; DNA: TGTGCCAGCTCCCCTAGGAGAGGGTGGAATGAGCAGTTCTTC; CDR3: CASSPRRGWNEQFF
J: TRBJ1-4; V: TRBV2; size: .; D: .; DNA: TGTGCCAGCAGTGAAGCTCTGGGGGCGGTTGAAAAACTGTTTTTT; CDR3: CASSEALGAVEKLFF
J: TRBJ2-7; V: TRBV9; size: many; D: .; DNA: TGTGCCAGCAGCCTCACCGACGGAAGCGAGCAGTACTTC; CDR3: CASSLTDGSEQYF
J: TRBJ2-7; V: TRBV7-2; size: few; D: TRBD1; DNA: TGTGCCAGCAGCTTACGGGGCGGTTCGGGGACAGGGGGTACCTACGAGCAGTACTTC; CDR3: CASSLRGGSGTGGTYEQYF
J: TRBJ1-1; V: TRBV4-3; size: .; D: TRBD1; DNA: TGCGCCAGCAGCCAAGCCCCCGCCCGGGACAGGGTTGTGAACACTGAAGCTTTCTTT; CDR3: CASSQAPARDRVVNTEAFF
J: TRBJ2-5; V: TRBV7-6; size: .; D: TRBD2; DNA: TGTGCCAGCAGCCCCATTGGGAGGGGAGAGACCCAGTACTTC; CDR3: CASSPIGRGETQYF
J: TRBJ2-3; V: TRBV6-5; size: many; D: TRBD1; DNA: TGTGCCAGCGGCGGGACAGGTCGGGATACGCAGTATTTT; CDR3: CASGGTGRDTQYF
J: TRBJ2-7; V: TRBV5-1; size: .; D: .; DNA: TGCGCCAGCAGCCCGGAGGTCGGGGAGAGGTACGAGCAGTACTTC; CDR3: CASSPEVGERYEQYF
J: TRBJ2-1; V: TRBV30; size: .; D: .; DNA: TGTGCCTGTTCGCGAGAAGGGGAAGAGACCCAGTTCTTC; CDR3: CACSREGEETQFF
J: TRBJ2-4; V: TRBV25-1; size: many; D: TRBD1; DNA: TGTGCCAGCAGTGAATACGACCAATCCGGGACAGGGATATACATTCAGTACTTC; CDR3: CASSEYDQSGTGIYIQYF
J: TRBJ1-6; V: TRBV7-9; size: .; D: .; DNA: TGTGCCAGCAGCCTTACTCTTGATGATTCACCCCTCCACTTT; CDR3: CASSLTLDDSPLHF